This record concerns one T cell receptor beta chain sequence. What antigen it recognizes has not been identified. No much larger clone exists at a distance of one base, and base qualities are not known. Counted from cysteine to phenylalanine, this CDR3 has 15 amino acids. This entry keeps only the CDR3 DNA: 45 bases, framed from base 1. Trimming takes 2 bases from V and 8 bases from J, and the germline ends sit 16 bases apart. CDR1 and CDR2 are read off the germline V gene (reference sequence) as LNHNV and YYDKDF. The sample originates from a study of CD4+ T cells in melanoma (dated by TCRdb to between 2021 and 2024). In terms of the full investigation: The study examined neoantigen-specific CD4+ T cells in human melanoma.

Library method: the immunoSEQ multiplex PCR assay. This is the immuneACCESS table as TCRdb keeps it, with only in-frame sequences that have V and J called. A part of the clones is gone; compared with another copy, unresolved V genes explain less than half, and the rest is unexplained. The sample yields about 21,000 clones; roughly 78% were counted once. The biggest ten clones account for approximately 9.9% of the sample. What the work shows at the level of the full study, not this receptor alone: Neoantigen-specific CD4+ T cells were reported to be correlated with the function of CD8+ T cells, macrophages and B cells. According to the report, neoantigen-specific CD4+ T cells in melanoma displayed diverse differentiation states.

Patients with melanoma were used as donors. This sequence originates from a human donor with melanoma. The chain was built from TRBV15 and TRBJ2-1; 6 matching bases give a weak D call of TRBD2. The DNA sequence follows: TGTGCCACCAGCAGATACCGATACGGGGGAGATGAGCAGTTCTTC. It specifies CATSRYRYGGDEQFF.